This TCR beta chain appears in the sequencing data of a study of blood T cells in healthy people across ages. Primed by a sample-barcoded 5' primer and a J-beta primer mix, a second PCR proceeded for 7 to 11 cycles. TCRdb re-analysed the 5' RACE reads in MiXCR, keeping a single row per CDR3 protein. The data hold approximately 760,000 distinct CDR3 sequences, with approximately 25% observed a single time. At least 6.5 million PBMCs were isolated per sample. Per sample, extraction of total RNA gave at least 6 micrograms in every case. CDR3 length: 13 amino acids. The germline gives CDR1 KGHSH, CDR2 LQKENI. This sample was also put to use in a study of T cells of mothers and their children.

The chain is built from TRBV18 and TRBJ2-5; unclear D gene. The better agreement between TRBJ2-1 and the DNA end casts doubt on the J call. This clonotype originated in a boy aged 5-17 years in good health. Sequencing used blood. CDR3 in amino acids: CASSPPDSPEQFF. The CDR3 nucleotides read TGTGCCAGCTCACCCCCAGACTCTCCTGAGCAGTTCTTC.